A selection of T cell receptor beta chains follows, all from one sample in a study of chronic HIV infection and antiretroviral therapy. TCRdb independently ran MiXCR on the 5' RACE reads; one entry per CDR3 protein. The table lists about 38,000 distinct CDR3 sequences, 8.2% of them singletons. Material: peripheral blood. The receptors were gathered from an adult who had HIV and had not received antiretroviral therapy, or was an uninfected healthy control (not recorded which). Each CDR3 is given with its conserved first and last residue. A D gene is named only where the DNA matches it firmly. Size is stated for part of the rows, as once, few or many counts, or as a class when the clone is expanded.

j_call: TRBJ2-7
cdr3_length: 13
d_call: -
v_call: TRBV29-1
clone_size: many
cdr3_aa: CSVETASSYEQYF
cdr3_nt: TGCAGCGTTGAAACTGCTAGCTCCTACGAGCAGTACTTC

j_call: TRBJ2-6
cdr3_length: 17
d_call: -
v_call: TRBV5-1
clone_size: few
cdr3_aa: CASSLVSPGFGANVLTF
cdr3_nt: TGCGCCAGCAGCTTGGTCTCTCCGGGGTTTGGGGCCAACGTCCTGACTTTC

j_call: TRBJ1-5
cdr3_length: 15
d_call: -
v_call: TRBV28
clone_size: -
cdr3_aa: CASRIQGVGNQPQHF
cdr3_nt: TGTGCCAGCAGGATACAGGGAGTAGGCAATCAGCCCCAGCATTTT

j_call: TRBJ2-1
cdr3_length: 15
d_call: TRBD2
v_call: TRBV28
clone_size: many
cdr3_aa: CASSLLRELPNEQFF
cdr3_nt: TGTGCCAGCAGTTTATTGCGGGAGCTCCCCAATGAGCAGTTCTTC

j_call: TRBJ2-3
cdr3_length: 15
d_call: TRBD2
v_call: TRBV29-1
clone_size: few
cdr3_aa: CSVRKTSGSTDTQYF
cdr3_nt: TGCAGCGTACGAAAAACTAGCGGGAGCACAGATACGCAGTATTTT

j_call: TRBJ2-7
cdr3_length: 14
d_call: TRBD2
v_call: TRBV20-1
clone_size: many
cdr3_aa: CSARDGGRGSEQYF
cdr3_nt: TGCAGTGCTAGAGATGGCGGGAGAGGGAGCGAGCAGTACTTC

j_call: TRBJ2-3
cdr3_length: 17
d_call: -
v_call: TRBV28
clone_size: -
cdr3_aa: CASSSRGSAELTDTQYF
cdr3_nt: TGTGCCAGCAGTTCAAGGGGTAGCGCAGAACTCACAGATACGCAGTATTTT

j_call: TRBJ2-1
cdr3_length: 14
d_call: -
v_call: TRBV20-1
clone_size: many
cdr3_aa: CSANHRGGYNEQFF
cdr3_nt: TGCAGTGCTAACCACAGGGGGGGATACAATGAGCAGTTCTTC

j_call: TRBJ2-3
cdr3_length: 17
d_call: -
v_call: TRBV7-8
clone_size: many
cdr3_aa: CASSETYRSPRTDTQYF
cdr3_nt: TGTGCCAGCAGCGAGACCTACAGGTCCCCTCGCACAGATACGCAGTATTTT

j_call: TRBJ2-7
cdr3_length: 14
d_call: TRBD1
v_call: TRBV28
clone_size: few
cdr3_aa: CAASDRGPLYEQYF
cdr3_nt: TGTGCCGCTTCGGACAGGGGCCCCCTATACGAGCAGTACTTC

j_call: TRBJ1-6
cdr3_length: 12
d_call: -
v_call: TRBV10-3
clone_size: few
cdr3_aa: CAISPELGALHF
cdr3_nt: TGTGCCATCAGTCCCGAACTGGGGGCCCTCCACTTT

j_call: TRBJ2-6
cdr3_length: 13
d_call: -
v_call: TRBV29-1
clone_size: medium-sized
cdr3_aa: CSVGASGANVLTF
cdr3_nt: TGCAGCGTTGGTGCCTCTGGGGCCAACGTCCTGACTTTC

j_call: TRBJ1-2
cdr3_length: 14
d_call: TRBD1
v_call: TRBV20-1
clone_size: few
cdr3_aa: CSARVETGAYGYTF
cdr3_nt: TGCAGTGCTAGAGTCGAGACAGGGGCCTATGGCTACACCTTC

j_call: TRBJ2-7
cdr3_length: 18
d_call: TRBD2
v_call: TRBV28
clone_size: many
cdr3_aa: CASSLAGLAGGHSYEQYF
cdr3_nt: TGTGCCAGCAGCCTCGCCGGACTAGCGGGAGGTCATTCCTACGAGCAGTACTTC

j_call: TRBJ2-7
cdr3_length: 14
d_call: TRBD1
v_call: TRBV6-6
clone_size: many
cdr3_aa: CASSYGTGPYEQYF
cdr3_nt: TGTGCCAGCAGTTACGGGACAGGGCCCTACGAGCAGTACTTC

j_call: TRBJ1-2
cdr3_length: 15
d_call: -
v_call: TRBV28
clone_size: few
cdr3_aa: CASCERGRGGRGYTF
cdr3_nt: TGTGCCAGCTGCGAAAGGGGACGGGGGGGACGAGGCTACACCTTC

j_call: TRBJ2-1
cdr3_length: 14
d_call: TRBD2
v_call: TRBV7-9
clone_size: few
cdr3_aa: CASSPLGLASEQFF
cdr3_nt: TGTGCCAGCAGCCCATTGGGACTAGCCAGTGAGCAGTTCTTC

j_call: TRBJ2-3
cdr3_length: 15
d_call: -
v_call: TRBV20-1
clone_size: many
cdr3_aa: CSASGGGTGKDTQYF
cdr3_nt: TGCAGTGCTAGTGGGGGAGGAACGGGGAAAGATACGCAGTATTTT

j_call: TRBJ1-3
cdr3_length: 14
d_call: -
v_call: TRBV2
clone_size: -
cdr3_aa: CASSEEASGNTIYF
cdr3_nt: TGTGCCAGCAGCGAGGAAGCCTCTGGAAACACCATATATTTT

j_call: TRBJ2-7
cdr3_length: 14
d_call: -
v_call: TRBV20-1
clone_size: many
cdr3_aa: CSARGGRGALVQYF
cdr3_nt: TGCAGTGCTAGAGGTGGTCGGGGGGCCCTGGTTCAGTACTTC

j_call: TRBJ1-1
cdr3_length: 12
d_call: -
v_call: TRBV29-1
clone_size: few
cdr3_aa: CSVSDSNTEAFF
cdr3_nt: TGCAGCGTTTCAGACTCGAACACTGAAGCTTTCTTT

j_call: TRBJ2-3
cdr3_length: 15
d_call: -
v_call: TRBV6-1
clone_size: -
cdr3_aa: CASSAGASPTDTQYF
cdr3_nt: TGTGCCAGCAGCGCAGGGGCCTCCCCCACAGATACGCAGTATTTT

j_call: TRBJ1-2
cdr3_length: 11
d_call: -
v_call: TRBV29-1
clone_size: -
cdr3_aa: CSVKGNYGYTF
cdr3_nt: TGCAGCGTTAAGGGGAACTATGGCTACACCTTC

j_call: TRBJ2-1
cdr3_length: 16
d_call: TRBD2
v_call: TRBV2
clone_size: few
cdr3_aa: CASSTLSGPAHNEQFF
cdr3_nt: TGTGCCAGCAGTACCCTTAGCGGGCCCGCCCACAATGAGCAGTTCTTC

j_call: TRBJ1-5
cdr3_length: 13
d_call: -
v_call: TRBV30
clone_size: -
cdr3_aa: CAWTRDGNQPQHF
cdr3_nt: TGTGCCTGGACCCGGGACGGCAATCAGCCCCAGCATTTT

j_call: TRBJ2-1
cdr3_length: 16
d_call: TRBD1
v_call: TRBV28
clone_size: many
cdr3_aa: CASSLPNRGGDNEQFF
cdr3_nt: TGTGCCAGCAGTTTACCAAACAGGGGTGGAGACAATGAGCAGTTCTTC

j_call: TRBJ1-2
cdr3_length: 14
d_call: TRBD1
v_call: TRBV4-2
clone_size: -
cdr3_aa: CASSQEGTGGGYTF
cdr3_nt: TGTGCCAGCAGCCAAGAGGGTACAGGGGGCGGCTACACCTTC

j_call: TRBJ2-5
cdr3_length: 14
d_call: TRBD1
v_call: TRBV25-1
clone_size: -
cdr3_aa: CASSEAGGGETQYF
cdr3_nt: TGTGCCAGCAGTGAGGCAGGGGGCGGGGAGACCCAGTACTTC

j_call: TRBJ2-7
cdr3_length: 14
d_call: TRBD2
v_call: TRBV6-5
clone_size: medium-sized
cdr3_aa: CASAFSAGGNEQYF
cdr3_nt: TGTGCCAGCGCGTTCTCTGCGGGGGGTAACGAGCAGTACTTC

j_call: TRBJ2-5
cdr3_length: 12
d_call: -
v_call: TRBV29-1
clone_size: -
cdr3_aa: CSVVGGGETQYF
cdr3_nt: TGCAGCGTTGTTGGGGGCGGCGAGACCCAGTACTTC

j_call: TRBJ2-2
cdr3_length: 15
d_call: TRBD2
v_call: TRBV29-1
clone_size: -
cdr3_aa: CSVRLTSGDTGELFF
cdr3_nt: TGCAGCGTCCGCCTTACTAGCGGGGACACCGGGGAGCTGTTTTTT

j_call: TRBJ2-7
cdr3_length: 15
d_call: TRBD2
v_call: TRBV20-1
clone_size: -
cdr3_aa: CSARAPTSGRDEQYF
cdr3_nt: TGCAGTGCTAGAGCGCCGACTAGCGGGAGGGACGAGCAGTACTTC

j_call: TRBJ2-7
cdr3_length: 15
d_call: TRBD1
v_call: TRBV9
clone_size: -
cdr3_aa: CASSVGDRVIGEQYF
cdr3_nt: TGTGCCAGCAGCGTAGGGGACAGGGTTATCGGCGAGCAGTACTTC

j_call: TRBJ2-7
cdr3_length: 13
d_call: -
v_call: TRBV28
clone_size: few
cdr3_aa: CASSLDRSREQYF
cdr3_nt: TGTGCCAGCAGTTTAGACAGATCGAGGGAGCAGTACTTC

j_call: TRBJ1-1
cdr3_length: 14
d_call: TRBD1
v_call: TRBV29-1
clone_size: many
cdr3_aa: CSVLKGQGPLKAFF
cdr3_nt: TGCAGCGTATTAAAGGGACAGGGGCCCCTGAAGGCTTTCTTT

j_call: TRBJ1-3
cdr3_length: 15
d_call: -
v_call: TRBV7-2
clone_size: -
cdr3_aa: CASSNRADSGNTIYF
cdr3_nt: TGTGCCAGCAGCAACAGGGCGGACTCTGGAAACACCATATATTTT

j_call: TRBJ2-1
cdr3_length: 15
d_call: TRBD1
v_call: TRBV20-1
clone_size: medium-sized
cdr3_aa: CSASQDRGRRGEQFF
cdr3_nt: TGCAGTGCTAGCCAGGACAGGGGGCGTAGAGGTGAGCAGTTCTTC

j_call: TRBJ2-3
cdr3_length: 14
d_call: -
v_call: TRBV2
clone_size: -
cdr3_aa: CASSWTVLRNTQYF
cdr3_nt: TGTGCCAGCAGTTGGACGGTATTGAGAAATACGCAGTATTTT

j_call: TRBJ2-1
cdr3_length: 12
d_call: -
v_call: TRBV2
clone_size: many
cdr3_aa: CASGSTDNEQFF
cdr3_nt: TGTGCCAGCGGGAGTACCGACAATGAGCAGTTCTTC

j_call: TRBJ2-1
cdr3_length: 15
d_call: TRBD2
v_call: TRBV5-1
clone_size: many
cdr3_aa: CASSRSSGPIDEQFF
cdr3_nt: TGCGCCAGCAGCCGATCTAGCGGACCCATTGATGAGCAGTTCTTC

j_call: TRBJ1-1
cdr3_length: 11
d_call: TRBD1
v_call: TRBV29-1
clone_size: -
cdr3_aa: CSARTGGEAFF
cdr3_nt: TGCAGTGCTCGGACAGGGGGAGAAGCTTTCTTT

j_call: TRBJ2-5
cdr3_length: 15
d_call: -
v_call: TRBV7-6
clone_size: few
cdr3_aa: CASSSQTTLQETQYF
cdr3_nt: TGTGCCAGCAGCTCCCAGACAACTCTCCAAGAGACCCAGTACTTC

j_call: TRBJ1-6
cdr3_length: 17
d_call: -
v_call: TRBV20-1
clone_size: few
cdr3_aa: CSARVGRERPDSSPLHF
cdr3_nt: TGCAGTGCTAGAGTAGGCAGGGAGCGGCCCGATTCTTCACCCCTCCACTTT

j_call: TRBJ1-1
cdr3_length: 15
d_call: -
v_call: TRBV20-1
clone_size: -
cdr3_aa: CSARAGNRANTEAFF
cdr3_nt: TGCAGTGCTAGAGCCGGGAACAGGGCAAACACTGAAGCTTTCTTT

j_call: TRBJ2-1
cdr3_length: 16
d_call: TRBD2
v_call: TRBV7-9
clone_size: few
cdr3_aa: CASSGKASGRDNEQFF
cdr3_nt: TGTGCCAGCAGCGGGAAGGCTAGCGGGAGAGATAATGAGCAGTTCTTC

j_call: TRBJ1-5
cdr3_length: 16
d_call: TRBD1
v_call: TRBV12-3/TRBV12-4
clone_size: few
cdr3_aa: CASRIRTGGDGQPQHF
cdr3_nt: TGTGCCAGCAGAATTCGGACAGGGGGAGATGGTCAGCCCCAGCATTTT

j_call: TRBJ2-7
cdr3_length: 16
d_call: TRBD2
v_call: TRBV9
clone_size: few
cdr3_aa: CASSGASAGLAYEQYF
cdr3_nt: TGTGCCAGCAGCGGGGCATCCGCGGGACTAGCCTACGAGCAGTACTTC

j_call: TRBJ2-7
cdr3_length: 12
d_call: -
v_call: TRBV28
clone_size: many
cdr3_aa: CASSRELTKQYF
cdr3_nt: TGTGCCAGCAGTCGGGAACTTACGAAGCAGTACTTC

j_call: TRBJ2-1
cdr3_length: 15
d_call: TRBD2
v_call: TRBV7-2
clone_size: many
cdr3_aa: CASSLGLAGSQGVFF
cdr3_nt: TGTGCCAGCAGCTTAGGGTTAGCGGGGAGTCAAGGGGTGTTCTTC

j_call: TRBJ1-6
cdr3_length: 13
d_call: -
v_call: TRBV28
clone_size: few
cdr3_aa: CASFEGLNSPLHF
cdr3_nt: TGTGCCAGCTTTGAAGGTCTTAATTCACCCCTCCACTTT

j_call: TRBJ2-3
cdr3_length: 12
d_call: -
v_call: TRBV2
clone_size: many
cdr3_aa: CASTSSTDTQYF
cdr3_nt: TGTGCCAGCACTTCGTCCACAGATACGCAGTATTTT

j_call: TRBJ2-3
cdr3_length: 16
d_call: -
v_call: TRBV29-1
clone_size: -
cdr3_aa: CSVENRLVEITDTQYF
cdr3_nt: TGCAGCGTTGAAAATCGACTAGTTGAGATCACAGATACGCAGTATTTT

j_call: TRBJ2-3
cdr3_length: 16
d_call: -
v_call: TRBV20-1
clone_size: few
cdr3_aa: CSAAIRNPPGTDTQYF
cdr3_nt: TGCAGTGCTGCCATTAGAAATCCTCCGGGCACAGATACGCAGTATTTT

j_call: TRBJ1-4
cdr3_length: 13
d_call: -
v_call: TRBV20-1
clone_size: many
cdr3_aa: CSASAGREEKLFF
cdr3_nt: TGCAGTGCTAGTGCCGGGCGCGAGGAAAAACTGTTTTTT

j_call: TRBJ2-2
cdr3_length: 13
d_call: -
v_call: TRBV13
clone_size: many
cdr3_aa: CASSSRGPGELFF
cdr3_nt: TGTGCCAGCAGCTCCCGGGGACCCGGGGAGCTGTTTTTT

j_call: TRBJ2-3
cdr3_length: 15
d_call: -
v_call: TRBV7-2
clone_size: few
cdr3_aa: CASSFSSAGTDTQYF
cdr3_nt: TGTGCCAGCAGCTTCTCTAGCGCTGGCACAGATACGCAGTATTTT

j_call: TRBJ2-7
cdr3_length: 11
d_call: -
v_call: TRBV28
clone_size: -
cdr3_aa: CASSLRGEQYF
cdr3_nt: TGTGCCAGCAGTTTGAGAGGGGAGCAGTACTTC